These 8 T cell receptor beta chains share one sample of origin, sequenced in a study of blood T cells in healthy people across ages. Alongside a J-beta primer mix, a sample-barcoded 5' primer served in a second PCR lasting about 6 to 12 cycles. Via MiXCR, TCRdb re-called the 5' RACE reads, giving one row per CDR3 protein. The sample contains more than 1,400,000 distinct CDR3 sequences, 40% to 50% of which appear only once. Sequenced material: blood. The receptors derive from a woman aged 18-35 years in good health.

The chain links TRBV20-1 to TRBJ2-1; 11 nucleotides line up with TRBD2. V shed 3 bases, J shed 7 bases, and the junction held 8 bases outside the gene matches. The CDR3 is 15 amino acids. From germline, CDR1 is DFQATT and CDR2 SNEGSKA (reference sequence). Here the CDR3 reads CSASALAGGRNEQFF. CDR3 nucleotides: TGCAGTGCTAGCGCCCTAGCGGGGGGCCGGAATGAGCAGTTCTTC.

This clonotype was detected a few times. In nucleotides, the CDR3 is TGTGCCTGGAGTCCACTAGCGGGAGAGACCCAGTACTTC. It encodes CAWSPLAGETQYF. This sequence joins TRBV30 and TRBJ2-5; 9 bases agree with TRBD2. Germline CDR1 GTSNPN, CDR2 SVGIG (reference sequence). V lost 2 bases to trimming and J lost 4 bases; unmatched junction nucleotides: 2. The CDR3 contains 13 residues. The full variable domain, in which reference TRBV30 and TRBJ2-5 provide the parts outside the CDR3, is SQTIHQWPATLVQPVGSPLSLECTVEGTSNPNLYWYRQAAGRGLQLLFYSVGIGQISSEVPQNLSASRPQDRQFILSSKKLLLSDSGFYLCAWSPLAGETQYFGPGTRLLVL.

The V gene is TRBV30, the J gene TRBJ2-7; TRBD2 agrees at 8 bases. V lost 1 base and J lost 3; bases outside the gene matches: 5. The CDR3 has 14 residues. Germline assignment: CDR1 GTSNPN and CDR2 SVGIG (reference sequence). The CDR3 loop is CAWSASGPFYEQYF. For the CDR3, the DNA is TGTGCCTGGAGTGCTAGCGGGCCCTTCTACGAGCAGTACTTC.

This clonotype was seen more than once but under ten times. This chain connects TRBV20-1 to TRBJ2-5, with TRBD2 matching over 11 bases. The CDR3 covers 15 residues. CDR1 and CDR2 (germline): DFQATT, SNEGSKA (reference sequence). V lost 3 bases and J lost 1; bases outside the gene matches: 4. CDR3 region: CSASAGLAVQETQYF. The CDR3 region has the DNA TGCAGTGCTAGTGCGGGACTAGCGGTCCAAGAGACCCAGTACTTC.

J is TRBJ2-7 and V is TRBV18, with D unclear. The V end was cut by 3 bases, the J end by 3 bases, with 12 bases between. The CDR3 is made up of 14 amino acids. Germline CDR1 and CDR2: KGHSH and LQKENI. This CDR3 is CASSPIEASYEQYF. The DNA of the CDR3 is TGTGCCAGCTCACCCATAGAGGCCAGCTACGAGCAGTACTTC.

This sequence joins TRBV7-2 and TRBJ2-5, with D possibly being TRBD2 (6 bases). Trimming removed 2 bases at V and 5 bases at J, with 12 bases between. The CDR3 spans 14 residues. Germline V gene data show CDR1 as SGHTA and CDR2 as FQGNSA. CDR3 loop: CASSLWDSRETQYF. In DNA, the CDR3 is TGTGCCAGCAGCTTATGGGACTCTAGGGAGACCCAGTACTTC.

This chain joins TRBV10-3 and TRBJ1-2; D perhaps matches TRBD1 (6 bases). Per germline, CDR1 ENHRY and CDR2 SYGVKD. V shed 3 bases and J shed 6 bases, with 11 bases lying between them. The CDR3 totals 13 residues. This CDR3 is CAISDEGVDGYTF. Here the CDR3 DNA reads TGTGCCATCAGTGACGAGGGGGTCGATGGCTACACCTTC.

This chain joins TRBV5-1 and TRBJ2-5; TRBD2 aligns across 7 bases. Per germline, CDR1 SGHRS and CDR2 YFSETQ. The CDR3 runs 18 residues. Germline trimming cut 2 bases from V and 2 bases from J; bases unmatched to any gene: 15. CDR3 protein: CASSFPPPGGSSQETQYF. CDR3 in DNA: TGCGCCAGCAGCTTCCCCCCCCCGGGGGGTTCTTCACAAGAGACCCAGTACTTC.